Sequencing of this T cell receptor (beta chain) was carried out in a study of blood T cell repertoires in COVID-19. Generated by immunoSEQ multiplex PCR, the TCRdb table keeps only in-frame clones and is missing some. The sample has over 200,000 clones, roughly 88% seen once; the top ten hold 0.7%. The sample consisted of peripheral blood. The sequence was collected from a human donor in a cohort sampled during active COVID-19.

CDR3 residues: CASSYRDNYEQYF. The CDR3 DNA reads as TGTGCCAGCAGTTACCGGGACAACTACGAGCAGTACTTC. This chain links TRBV6-2 or TRBV6-3 with TRBJ2-7, with D tentatively TRBD1 (6 bases). Deletions cut 2 bases from V and 3 bases from J, with 8 bases between. From germline, CDR1 is MNHEY and CDR2 SVGEGT. The CDR3 extends over 13 amino acids.